This T cell receptor beta chain was identified in a study of T cell responses to AZD1222 COVID-19 vaccine. Study information: It was second doses at about 4 or about 12 weeks that were pooled.

A remark on this clone: Its target is not known.

Germline CDR1 reads MGHRA; CDR2 reads YSYEKL. This CDR3 has 13 residues. V was pared by 0 bases and J by 7 bases, with 2 bases of the junction left unmatched. Repertoires were generated with immunoSEQ multiplex PCR, while TCRdb's copy carries only in-frame clones and drops some. The sample carries about 85,000 clones, 80% to 90% recorded once. The study's findings and limits: None of the repertoires were sampled until the peak T cell response had passed. The sample set comprised mostly white British donors with more females, and clonal diversity was possibly underestimated.

The genes are TRBV4-1 and TRBJ1-1, with TRBD1 matching over 7 bases. Sequences were derived from peripheral blood, sampled on day 0 of AZD1222 vaccination. The sequence came from an adult in good health. In DNA form, the CDR3 reads TGCGCCAGCAGCCAAGAGACAGGGCGTGAAGCTTTCTTT. This encodes CASSQETGREAFF.